The 32 T cell receptor beta chains given below trace back to one sample, sequenced in a study of OX40 agonist ivuxolimab in advanced cancers. Here immunoSEQ multiplex PCR was the method, and the copy in TCRdb shows in-frame clones only, minus some. The sample contains around 17,000 clones, about 80% of which appear only once. The sample in question was CD4+ or CD8+ T cells sorted from blood, obtained in a trial of the OX40 agonist ivuxolimab. All receptors come from an adult with an advanced solid tumor such as melanoma, head and neck, liver or kidney cancer.

The CDR3: CASSYSLLYGYTF. As DNA, the CDR3 is TGTGCCAGCAGTTACTCTCTTCTCTATGGCTACACCTTC. The chain recombines TRBV6-5 with TRBJ1-2; D is undetermined. The CDR3 has 13 amino acids. Trimming cost V 0 bases and J 4 bases, with 6 bases left between them. Germline V CDR1 and CDR2: MNHEY, SVGAGI.

A single count supports this clone. The chain has TRBV4-2 and TRBJ2-1, with D tentatively TRBD2 (6 bases). Deletions cut 0 bases from V and 2 bases from J, with 14 bases between. This CDR3 is built from 17 residues. CDR1 and CDR2 (germline): LGHNA, YNFKEQ. The CDR3 nucleotides read TGTGCCAGCAGCCAAGATGCGTTAGCGGAGGCCTACAATGAGCAGTTCTTC. This gives the protein CASSQDALAEAYNEQFF.

The V gene is TRBV7-9, the J gene TRBJ2-1, with D perhaps given as TRBD1 or TRBD2 (5 bases each). This CDR3 has 16 amino acids. Germline V gives CDR1 SEHNR, CDR2 FQNEAQ (reference sequence). Trimming pared 2 bases from V and 5 bases from J, leaving 16 bases between. The CDR3 loop reads CASSLRVGAAHNEQFF. The CDR3 bases are TGTGCCAGCAGCTTACGGGTCGGGGCGGCCCACAATGAGCAGTTCTTC. The whole variable domain, remainder taken from reference TRBV7-9 and TRBJ2-1, is DTGVSQNPRHKITKRGQNVTFRCDPISEHNRLYWYRQTLGQGPEFLTYFQNEAQLEKSRLLSDRFSAERPKGSFSTLEIQRTEQGDSAMYLCASSLRVGAAHNEQFFGPGTRLTVL.

The chain carries TRBV27 and TRBJ2-2; D remains ambiguous. Per germline, CDR1 MNHEY and CDR2 SMNVEV (reference sequence). The CDR3 length is 12 residues. With 3 bases removed from V and 2 bases from J, the gap between germline ends came to 1 base. The CDR3 nucleotides are TGTGCCAGCAGTTTTAACACCGGGGAGCTGTTTTTT. Its translation is CASSFNTGELFF.

This chain connects TRBV18 to TRBJ2-1; 13 bases align to TRBD2. The CDR3 is 18 amino acids. Per germline, CDR1 KGHSH and CDR2 LQKENI. V lost 4 bases to trimming and J lost 9 bases; unmatched junction nucleotides: 15. The CDR3 nucleotides are TGTGCCAGCTCACGGGGGACTAGCGGGAAACCCTCAATCAGTGAGCAGTTCTTC. It yields the protein CASSRGTSGKPSISEQFF.

The chain recombines TRBV11-2 with TRBJ2-1, with no clear D. This CDR3 spans 14 amino acids. V lost 1 base, J lost 0 bases, and 4 bases lay in between. CDR1 and CDR2 from the germline V gene are SGHAT and FQNNGV. In DNA form, the CDR3 reads TGTGCCAGCAGCTTAGCCGGCTCCTACAATGAGCAGTTCTTC. It is translated as CASSLAGSYNEQFF.

The chain is built from TRBV7-9 and TRBJ2-7, with D maybe TRBD2 (5 bases). The V gene's germline CDR1 is SEHNR and CDR2 FQNEAQ (reference sequence). The V and J ends lost 0 bases and 4 bases respectively, with 7 bases between them. The CDR3 totals 13 residues. Here the CDR3 DNA reads TGTGCCAGCAGCTTAGCCCCGGGATACGAGCAGTACTTC. It is translated as CASSLAPGYEQYF.

The gene calls are TRBV19 and TRBJ1-2; TRBD1 aligns across 7 bases. The V segment lost 5 bases and the J segment 7 bases; nucleotides outside the gene matches: 4. This CDR3 is built from 12 residues. CDR1 and CDR2 from the germline V gene are LNHDA and SQIVND (reference sequence). The CDR3 loop is CASSLQGPGYTF. The CDR3 DNA follows: TGTGCCAGTAGTCTACAGGGGCCTGGCTACACCTTC.

The V gene is TRBV7-8, the J gene TRBJ1-1, with a tentative D call TRBD1 (5 bases). Germline V gene data show CDR1 as SGHVS and CDR2 as FQNEAQ. The CDR3 runs to 14 residues. The V end was cut by 3 bases, the J end by 2 bases, with 10 bases between. The CDR3 region is CASSLPGGNTEAFF. CDR3 coding DNA: TGTGCCAGCAGCTTGCCGGGGGGAAACACTGAAGCTTTCTTT.

This chain uses TRBV18 with TRBJ2-6; the D is unclear. V dropped 2 bases and J dropped 2 bases, with 7 bases sitting between them. CDR3 length equals 15 residues. Germline CDR1 and CDR2: KGHSH and LQKENI. The CDR3 sequence: CASSPGIPGANVLTF. Here the CDR3 DNA reads TGTGCCAGCTCACCAGGGATCCCTGGGGCCAACGTCCTGACTTTC. The full variable domain, rest sourced from reference TRBV18 and TRBJ2-6, is NAGVMQNPRHLVRRRGQEARLRCSPMKGHSHVYWYRQLPEEGLKFMVYLQKENIIDESGMPKERFSAEFPKEGPSILRIQQVVRGDSAAYFCASSPGIPGANVLTFGAGSRLTVL.

V gene TRBV7-9 combines with J gene TRBJ1-2; D perhaps matches TRBD1 (6 bases). Germline-derived CDR1 and CDR2 are SEHNR and FQNEAQ (reference sequence). The CDR3 contains 12 residues. The V end lost 8 bases, the J end lost 8 bases, and 15 bases lay between the germline ends. The CDR3 loop is CASYGGLQGYTF. DNA for the CDR3: TGTGCCAGCTATGGGGGGCTTCAGGGCTACACCTTC.

The chain has TRBV7-9 and TRBJ2-4, with TRBD2 as a possible D gene (6 bases). Germline V CDR1 and CDR2: SEHNR, FQNEAQ (reference sequence). The CDR3 runs to 13 residues. V gave up 5 bases and J gave up 5 bases, with 10 bases separating them. The CDR3 DNA sequence: TGTGCCAGCAGCCCGGGACTTCAAAACATTCAGTACTTC. Translating gives CASSPGLQNIQYF.

This chain connects TRBV11-2 to TRBJ2-1; D possibly matches TRBD1 or TRBD2 (5 bases each). Germline assignment: CDR1 SGHAT and CDR2 FQNNGV. Deletions cut 5 bases from V and 5 bases from J, with 16 bases between. This CDR3 has 15 amino acids. CDR3 residues: CASSPRGVRHNEQFF. The CDR3, as DNA: TGTGCCAGCAGCCCTCGAGGGGTGCGACACAATGAGCAGTTCTTC.

The chain combines TRBV7-9 with TRBJ2-3; D may correspond to TRBD1 or TRBD2 (5 bases each). CDR1 is SEHNR and CDR2 is FQNEAQ in the germline V gene (reference sequence). The V gene lost 5 bases and the J gene lost 1 base, with 13 bases spanning the gap. The CDR3 has 15 amino acids. As DNA, the CDR3 is TGTGCCAGCAGCCCCCCGGGACGGGGCACAGATACGCAGTATTTT. As protein: CASSPPGRGTDTQYF.

This clone has more than one count but fewer than ten. V usage is TRBV28 and J usage is TRBJ1-5; 9 nucleotides match TRBD1. V was pared by 4 bases and J by 6 bases, with 7 bases of the junction left unmatched. The CDR3 covers 15 residues. Germline V gene lookup returns CDR1 MDHEN and CDR2 SYDVKM. The CDR3 sequence is CASSWDREDGQPQHF. CDR3 coding DNA: TGTGCCAGCAGTTGGGACAGGGAAGATGGTCAGCCCCAGCATTTT.

V is TRBV5-1 and J is TRBJ2-2; TRBD1 is a possible D gene (5 bases). Germline-derived CDR1 and CDR2 are SGHRS and YFSETQ. Trimming took off 4 bases at V and 6 bases at J, with 10 bases between the two ends. The CDR3 extends over 13 amino acids. This CDR3 is CASSPPGSGELFF. The CDR3, as DNA: TGCGCCAGCAGCCCGCCAGGGTCCGGGGAGCTGTTTTTT.

This chain joins TRBV4-1 and TRBJ2-7, with a tentative D call TRBD2 (5 bases). CDR1 and CDR2 from the germline V gene are MGHRA and YSYEKL. Trimming cost V 1 base and J 0 bases, with 10 bases left between them. CDR3 length: 15 amino acids. Written as DNA, the CDR3 is TGCGCCAGCAGCCAAGGACCGGGGAGCTCCTACGAGCAGTACTTC. This codes for CASSQGPGSSYEQYF.

The chain couples TRBV4-1 to TRBJ1-3, with D maybe TRBD1 (5 bases). V gave up 0 bases and J gave up 0 bases, with 6 bases separating them. The CDR3 spans 15 residues. Per the germline V gene, CDR1 is MGHRA and CDR2 is YSYEKL. CDR3 amino acids: CASSQDRASGNTIYF. In nucleotides, the CDR3 is TGCGCCAGCAGCCAAGACAGGGCCTCTGGAAACACCATATATTTT.

V gene TRBV6-5 combines with J gene TRBJ1-1; D possibly corresponds to TRBD1 (5 bases). There are 15 residues in the CDR3. Trimming shortened V by 4 bases and J by 3 bases, and 15 bases separated the two germline ends. CDR1 is MNHEY and CDR2 is SVGAGI in the germline V gene. CDR3: CASSFGRGGYTEAFF. CDR3 coding DNA: TGTGCCAGCAGTTTCGGACGTGGGGGGTACACTGAAGCTTTCTTT.

This rearrangement joins TRBV5-6 to TRBJ2-7; 11 bases match TRBD2. The junction had 6 bases not matched to a gene; V was cut back by 0 bases and J by 4 bases. Per the germline V gene, CDR1 is SGHDT and CDR2 is YYEEEE. The CDR3 extends over 16 amino acids. The CDR3 sequence: CASSLELAGEWYEQYF. CDR3 DNA sequence: TGTGCCAGCAGCTTGGAACTAGCGGGAGAATGGTACGAGCAGTACTTC.

With respect to this clone: One junction end disagrees with the germline gene, perhaps due to a read error. The V gene is TRBV7-7, the J gene TRBJ2-5; D not certain. Germline V gene lookup returns CDR1 SSHAT and CDR2 FNYEAQ (reference sequence). This CDR3 comprises 16 residues. The CDR3: CASSPPGVETQETQYF. The CDR3 DNA reads TGTGCTAGCAGCCCACCGGGCGTAGAAACCCAAGAGACCCAGTACTTC. Filled out from reference TRBV7-7 and TRBJ2-5, the complete variable domain reads GAGVSQSPRYKVTKRGQDVTLRCDPISSHATLYWYQQALGQGPEFLTYFNYEAQPDKSGLPSDRFSAERPEGSISTLTIQRTEQRDSAMYRCASSPPGVETQETQYFGPGTRLLVL.

V is TRBV5-6 and J is TRBJ1-1, with 8 nucleotides matching TRBD1. The length of the CDR3 is 14 residues. V was pared by 3 bases and J by 1 base, with 2 bases of the junction left unmatched. From germline, CDR1 is SGHDT and CDR2 YYEEEE. The CDR3: CASSSGTGNTEAFF. In DNA, the CDR3 is TGTGCCAGCAGCTCCGGGACAGGGAACACTGAAGCTTTCTTT.

The rearrangement uses TRBV19 and TRBJ1-1; the D is unclear. The CDR3 extends over 13 amino acids. V was shortened by 6 bases and J by 7 bases, with 15 bases between the two germline ends. Germline V CDR1 and CDR2: LNHDA, SQIVND (reference sequence). The CDR3 protein is CASSVGGSREAFF. The CDR3 nucleotides are TGTGCCAGTAGCGTGGGAGGGTCTCGTGAAGCTTTCTTT.

The CDR3 sequence is CASGDRVSQPQHF. The CDR3 bases are TGTGCCAGCGGGGACAGGGTGAGCCAGCCCCAGCATTTT. V gene TRBV28 combines with J gene TRBJ1-5; 9 bases map to TRBD1. CDR3 size: 13 residues. Per the germline V gene, CDR1 is MDHEN and CDR2 is SYDVKM. V lost 8 bases and J lost 7; bases outside the gene matches: 6.

This clone was counted between two and nine times. V is TRBV28 and J is TRBJ2-7, with 7 bases lining up with TRBD1. This CDR3 is 14 amino acids long. Per germline, CDR1 MDHEN and CDR2 SYDVKM. The J segment lost 0 bases and the V segment lost 7 bases, leaving 6 bases of the junction unmatched. This chain's CDR3 is CASTKTGSSYEQYF. In nucleotides, the CDR3 is TGTGCCAGCACAAAGACAGGGAGCTCCTACGAGCAGTACTTC. Combining the CDR3 with reference TRBV28 and TRBJ2-7 gives the whole variable domain DVKVTQSSRYLVKRTGEKVFLECVQDMDHENMFWYRQDPGLGLRLIYFSYDVKMKEKGDIPEGYSVSREKKERFSLILESASTNQTSMYLCASTKTGSSYEQYFGPGTRLTVT.

V and J are TRBV27 and TRBJ2-5, with D perhaps matching TRBD2 (6 bases). Germline assignment: CDR1 MNHEY and CDR2 SMNVEV (reference sequence). The CDR3 loop spans 15 amino acids. V was cut by 2 bases and J by 6 bases, with 16 bases left in between. CDR3: CASSLVPGEAKTQYF. In DNA form, the CDR3 reads TGTGCCAGCAGTTTAGTGCCTGGGGAGGCGAAGACCCAGTACTTC.

V usage is TRBV29-1 and J usage is TRBJ1-2; 8 nucleotides match TRBD1. The CDR3 totals 12 residues. CDR1 is SQVTM and CDR2 is ANQGSEA in the germline V gene. V trimming: 7 bases; J trimming: 10 bases; junction bases outside the gene matches: 11. This chain's CDR3 is CSGMDRASDYTF. CDR3 DNA sequence: TGCAGCGGGATGGACAGGGCATCTGACTACACCTTC.

This chain links TRBV10-2 with TRBJ2-5; TRBD2 matches 14 bases. Unmatched junction bases numbered 3, after V lost 7 bases and J lost 5 bases. CDR3 length equals 14 residues. Germline V gene data show CDR1 as WSHSY and CDR2 as SAAADI. Written as DNA, the CDR3 is TGCGCCAGCATGGGACTAGCGGGAGACGAGACCCAGTACTTC. This translates into CASMGLAGDETQYF.

The table lists this clone with a few counts. The genes are TRBV4-2 and TRBJ2-1; 7 positions agree with TRBD2. Germline V gives CDR1 LGHNA, CDR2 YNFKEQ. V was pared by 6 bases and J by 4 bases, with 9 bases of the junction left unmatched. This CDR3 is 15 amino acids long. The CDR3 region has the DNA TGTGCCAGCAGTCAAACGACTAGCCCTTACAATGAGCAGTTCTTC. This encodes CASSQTTSPYNEQFF.

This clone turned up a few times. The chain recombines TRBV19 with TRBJ2-2; D is perhaps TRBD1 (7 bases). The ends were cut back, 3 bases at V and 7 bases at J, with 9 bases in the middle. From germline, CDR1 is LNHDA and CDR2 SQIVND (reference sequence). This CDR3 contains 13 residues. This CDR3 is CASSIRGDGELFF. The CDR3 DNA is TGTGCCAGTAGTATCAGGGGGGACGGGGAGCTGTTTTTT. Supplemented by reference TRBV19 and TRBJ2-2, the full variable domain reads DGGITQSPKYLFRKEGQNVTLSCEQNLNHDAMYWYRQDPGQGLRLIYYSQIVNDFQKGDIAEGYSVSREKKESFPLTVTSAQKNPTAFYLCASSIRGDGELFFGEGSRLTVL.

The J gene is TRBJ2-7, the V gene TRBV28; unclear D gene. The CDR3 is made up of 17 amino acids. Trimming removed 4 bases at V and 5 bases at J, with 24 bases between. The V gene's germline CDR1 is MDHEN and CDR2 SYDVKM. CDR3 loop: CASSSTVSTAFFNEQYF. CDR3 DNA: TGTGCCAGCAGTTCGACGGTCTCTACCGCCTTTTTTAACGAGCAGTACTTC.

The V call is TRBV27, the J call TRBJ2-3, with D maybe TRBD2 (6 bases). V was pared by 3 bases and J by 0 bases, with 7 bases between. Germline CDR1 reads MNHEY; CDR2 reads SMNVEV (reference sequence). There are 14 residues in the CDR3. CDR3 in amino acids: CASSLGGSTDTQYF. The DNA of the CDR3 is TGTGCCAGCAGTTTGGGGGGTAGCACAGATACGCAGTATTTT.